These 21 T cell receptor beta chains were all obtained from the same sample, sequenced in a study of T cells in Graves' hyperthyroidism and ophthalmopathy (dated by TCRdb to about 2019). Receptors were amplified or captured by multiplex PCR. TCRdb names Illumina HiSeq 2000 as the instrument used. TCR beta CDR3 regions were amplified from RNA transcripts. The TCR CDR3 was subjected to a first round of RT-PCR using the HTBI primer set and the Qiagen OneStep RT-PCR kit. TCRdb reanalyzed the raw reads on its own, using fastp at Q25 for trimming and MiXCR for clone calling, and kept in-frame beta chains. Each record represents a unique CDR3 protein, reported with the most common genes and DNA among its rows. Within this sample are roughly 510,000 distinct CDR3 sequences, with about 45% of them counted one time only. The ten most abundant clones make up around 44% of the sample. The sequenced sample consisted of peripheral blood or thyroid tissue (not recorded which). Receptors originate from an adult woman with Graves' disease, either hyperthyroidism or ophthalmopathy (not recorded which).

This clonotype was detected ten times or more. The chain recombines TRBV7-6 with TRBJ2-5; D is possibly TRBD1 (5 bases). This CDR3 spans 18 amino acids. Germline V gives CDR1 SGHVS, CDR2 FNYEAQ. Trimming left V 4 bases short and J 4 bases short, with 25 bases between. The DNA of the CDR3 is TGTGCCAGCAGCTCCCCTTTGACTCAGGGTCTAAAGGGAGAGACCCAGTACTTC. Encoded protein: CASSSPLTQGLKGETQYF.

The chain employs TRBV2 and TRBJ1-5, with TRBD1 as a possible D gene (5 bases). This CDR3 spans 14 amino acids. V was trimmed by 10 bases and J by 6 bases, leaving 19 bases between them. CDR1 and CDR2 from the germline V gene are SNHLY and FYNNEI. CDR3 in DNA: TGTGCCACCAAGGGGCATGGGGAAGGTCAGCCCCAGCATTTT. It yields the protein CATKGHGEGQPQHF.

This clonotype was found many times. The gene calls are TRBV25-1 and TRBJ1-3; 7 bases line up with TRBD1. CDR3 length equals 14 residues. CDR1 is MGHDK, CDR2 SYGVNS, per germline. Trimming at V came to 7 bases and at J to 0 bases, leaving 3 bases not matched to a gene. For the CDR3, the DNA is TGTGCCAGCAAAGGGGGCGTCTCTGGAAACACCATATATTTT. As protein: CASKGGVSGNTIYF.

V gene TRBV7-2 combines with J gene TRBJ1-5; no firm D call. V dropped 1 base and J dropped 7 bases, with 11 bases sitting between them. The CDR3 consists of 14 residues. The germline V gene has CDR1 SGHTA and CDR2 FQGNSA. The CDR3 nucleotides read TGTGCCAGCAGCTTAGGGGCAGCCGTACAGCCCCAGCATTTT. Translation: CASSLGAAVQPQHF.

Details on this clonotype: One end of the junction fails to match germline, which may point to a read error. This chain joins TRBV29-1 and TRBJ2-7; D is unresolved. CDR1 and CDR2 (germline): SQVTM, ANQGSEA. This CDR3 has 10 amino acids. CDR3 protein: CSVEVGEQCF. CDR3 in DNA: TGCAGCGTTGAAGTCGGCGAGCAGTGCTTC.

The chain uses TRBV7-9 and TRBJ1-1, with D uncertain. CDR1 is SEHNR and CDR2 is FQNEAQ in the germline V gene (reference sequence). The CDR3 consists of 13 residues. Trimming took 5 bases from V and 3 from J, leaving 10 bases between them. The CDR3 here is CASSTSGYTEAFF. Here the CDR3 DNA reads TGTGCCAGCAGCACCTCAGGTTACACTGAAGCTTTCTTT.

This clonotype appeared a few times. CDR3 DNA sequence: TGTGCCAGCAGGAAAGGGGTCGTCCAAGAGACCCAGTACTTC. It is translated as CASRKGVVQETQYF. V and J are TRBV12-3 or TRBV12-4 and TRBJ2-5, with a tentative D call TRBD1 (5 bases). This CDR3 has 14 amino acids. V dropped 6 bases and J dropped 1 base, with 12 bases sitting between them.

The CDR3 DNA sequence: TGTGCCACGGCGTATGGGGGTCAGGACACCGGGGAGCTGTTTTTT. This translates into CATAYGGQDTGELFF. This chain connects TRBV24-1 to TRBJ2-2, with D perhaps matching TRBD1 or TRBD2 (5 bases each). Per germline, CDR1 KGHDR and CDR2 SFDVKD. The CDR3 runs 15 residues. Trimming removed 10 bases from V and 3 bases from J, with 17 bases in between.

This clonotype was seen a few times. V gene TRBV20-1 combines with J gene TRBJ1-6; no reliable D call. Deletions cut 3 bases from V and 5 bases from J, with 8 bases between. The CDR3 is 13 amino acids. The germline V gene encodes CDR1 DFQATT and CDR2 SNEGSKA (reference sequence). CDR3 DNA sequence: TGCAGTGCTAGCGGTGGCCATAATTCACCCCTCCACTTT. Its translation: CSASGGHNSPLHF.

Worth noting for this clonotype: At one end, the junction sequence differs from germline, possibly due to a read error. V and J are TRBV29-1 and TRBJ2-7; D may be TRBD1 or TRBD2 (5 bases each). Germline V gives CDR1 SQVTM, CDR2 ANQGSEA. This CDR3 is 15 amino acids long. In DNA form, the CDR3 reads TGCAGCGTTGGGAAGGCCGGGACGGGCACCGGGGAGCTGTACTTC. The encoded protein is CSVGKAGTGTGELYF.

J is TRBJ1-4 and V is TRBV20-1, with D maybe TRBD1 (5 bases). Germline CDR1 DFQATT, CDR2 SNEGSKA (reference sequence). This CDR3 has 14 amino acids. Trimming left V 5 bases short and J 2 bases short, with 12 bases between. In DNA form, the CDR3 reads TGCAGTGCTTATACCCGGGACACTAATGAAAAACTGTTTTTT. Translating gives CSAYTRDTNEKLFF.

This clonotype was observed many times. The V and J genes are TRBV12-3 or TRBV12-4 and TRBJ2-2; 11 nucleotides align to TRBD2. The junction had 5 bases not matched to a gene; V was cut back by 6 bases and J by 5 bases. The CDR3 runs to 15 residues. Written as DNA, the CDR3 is TGTGCCAGCAGCTATCTAGCGGGAGGTACCGGGGAGCTGTTTTTT. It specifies CASSYLAGGTGELFF.

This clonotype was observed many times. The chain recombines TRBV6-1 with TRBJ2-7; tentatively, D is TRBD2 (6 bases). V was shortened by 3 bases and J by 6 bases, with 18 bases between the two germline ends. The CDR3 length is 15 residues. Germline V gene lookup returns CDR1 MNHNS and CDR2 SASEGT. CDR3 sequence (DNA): TGTGCCAGCAGTGATCCGACGCGGGACGGACGCGAGCAGTACTTC. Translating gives CASSDPTRDGREQYF.

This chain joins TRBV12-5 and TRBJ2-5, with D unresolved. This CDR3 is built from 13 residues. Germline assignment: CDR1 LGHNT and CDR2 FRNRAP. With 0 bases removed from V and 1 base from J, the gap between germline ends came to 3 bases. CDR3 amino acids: CASGLVGQETQYF. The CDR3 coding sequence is TGTGCTAGTGGTTTGGTAGGCCAAGAGACCCAGTACTTC. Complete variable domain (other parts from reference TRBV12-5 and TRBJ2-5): DARVTQTPRHKVTEMGQEVTMRCQPILGHNTVFWYRQTMMQGLELLAYFRNRAPLDDSGMPKDRFSAEMPDATLATLKIQPSEPRDSAVYFCASGLVGQETQYFGPGTRLLVL.

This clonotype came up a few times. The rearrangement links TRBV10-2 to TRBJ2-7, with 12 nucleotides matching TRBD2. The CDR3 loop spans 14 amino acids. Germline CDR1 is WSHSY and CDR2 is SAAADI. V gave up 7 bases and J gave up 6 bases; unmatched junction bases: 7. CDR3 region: CASTSLAGGFEQYF. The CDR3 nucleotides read TGCGCCAGCACGTCACTAGCGGGAGGTTTCGAGCAGTACTTC.

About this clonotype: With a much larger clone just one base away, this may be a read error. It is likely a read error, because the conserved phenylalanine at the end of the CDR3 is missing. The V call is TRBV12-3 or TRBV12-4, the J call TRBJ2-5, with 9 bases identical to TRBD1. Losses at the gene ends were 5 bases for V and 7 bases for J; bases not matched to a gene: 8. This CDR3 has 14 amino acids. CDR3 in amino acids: CASSGQGKGRTQYL. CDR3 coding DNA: TGTGCCAGCAGTGGACAGGGGAAGGGACGGACCCAGTACCTC.

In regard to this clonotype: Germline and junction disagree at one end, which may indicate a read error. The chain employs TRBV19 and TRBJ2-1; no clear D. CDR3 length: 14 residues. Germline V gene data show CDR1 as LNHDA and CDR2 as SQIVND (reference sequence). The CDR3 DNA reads TGTGCCAGTAGTAGGGAAGGCACGAGCAATCAGCAGTTCTTC. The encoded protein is CASSREGTSNQQFF.

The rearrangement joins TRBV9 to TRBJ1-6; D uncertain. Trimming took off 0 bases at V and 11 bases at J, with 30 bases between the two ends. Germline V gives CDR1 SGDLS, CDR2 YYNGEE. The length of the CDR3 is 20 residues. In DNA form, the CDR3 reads TGTGCCAGCAGCGTAGGACTTGGGAGGACGGACCTACGGACGAGTCCACCCCTCCACTTT. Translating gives CASSVGLGRTDLRTSPPLHF.

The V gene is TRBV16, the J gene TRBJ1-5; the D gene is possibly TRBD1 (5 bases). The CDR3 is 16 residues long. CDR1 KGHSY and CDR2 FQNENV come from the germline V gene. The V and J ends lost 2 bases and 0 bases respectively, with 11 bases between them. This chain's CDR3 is CASSQRRGGSNQPQHF. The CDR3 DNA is TGTGCCAGCAGCCAAAGACGGGGCGGTAGCAATCAGCCCCAGCATTTT.

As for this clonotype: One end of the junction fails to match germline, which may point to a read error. The CDR3 nucleotides are TGTGCCATCAGTGAGGAGATCGGACAAGAGACCCAGTACTTC. Translated: CAISEEIGQETQYF. V and J are TRBV28 and TRBJ2-5, with D uncertain. CDR1 and CDR2 from the germline V gene are MDHEN and SYDVKM. CDR3 length equals 14 residues.

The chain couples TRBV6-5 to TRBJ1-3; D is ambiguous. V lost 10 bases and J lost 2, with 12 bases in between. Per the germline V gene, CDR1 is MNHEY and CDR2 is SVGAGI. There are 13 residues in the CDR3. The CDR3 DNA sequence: TGTGCCATTTGGGCAAGGGCTGGAAACACCATATATTTT. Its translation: CAIWARAGNTIYF.